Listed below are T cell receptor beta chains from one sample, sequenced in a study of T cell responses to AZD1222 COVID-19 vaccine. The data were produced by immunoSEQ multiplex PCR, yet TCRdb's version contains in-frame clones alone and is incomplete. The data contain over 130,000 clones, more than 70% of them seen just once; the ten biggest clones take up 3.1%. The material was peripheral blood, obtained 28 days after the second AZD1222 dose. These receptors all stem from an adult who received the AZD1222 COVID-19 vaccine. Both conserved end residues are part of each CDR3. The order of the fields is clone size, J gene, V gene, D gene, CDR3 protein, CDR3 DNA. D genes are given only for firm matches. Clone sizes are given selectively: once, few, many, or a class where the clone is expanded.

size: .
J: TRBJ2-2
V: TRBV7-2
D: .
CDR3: CASSRQGTGELFF
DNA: TGTGCCAGCAGCCGTCAGGGTACCGGGGAGCTGTTTTTT

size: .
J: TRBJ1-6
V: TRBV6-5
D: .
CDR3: CASRPGTNYNSPLHF
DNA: TGTGCCAGCAGACCCGGGACAAACTATAATTCACCCCTCCACTTT

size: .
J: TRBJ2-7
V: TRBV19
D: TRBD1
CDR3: CASLESGTGSYEQYF
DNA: TGTGCCAGTCTGGAATCCGGGACAGGCTCCTACGAGCAGTACTTC

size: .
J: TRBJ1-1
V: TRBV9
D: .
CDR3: CASSVGGLATEAFF
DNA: TGTGCCAGCAGCGTTGGGGGCTTGGCCACTGAAGCTTTCTTT

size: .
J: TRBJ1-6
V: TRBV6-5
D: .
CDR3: CASRPGLDNSPLHF
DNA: TGTGCCAGCAGACCGGGGCTGGATAATTCACCCCTCCACTTT

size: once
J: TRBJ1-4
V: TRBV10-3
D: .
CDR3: CAATSTPGATNEKLFF
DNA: TGTGCCGCAACCTCAACCCCCGGGGCAACTAATGAAAAACTGTTTTTT

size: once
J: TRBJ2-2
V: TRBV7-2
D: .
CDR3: CASSFGAFTGELFF
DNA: TGTGCCAGCAGCTTTGGGGCATTCACCGGGGAGCTGTTTTTT

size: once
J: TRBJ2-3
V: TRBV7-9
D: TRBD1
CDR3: CASSLAQGYSDTQYF
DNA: TGTGCCAGCAGCTTAGCACAGGGGTACTCAGATACGCAGTATTTT

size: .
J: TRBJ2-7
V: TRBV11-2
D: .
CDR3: CASSSLWEKYF
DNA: TGTGCCAGCAGCTCCCTCTGGGAGAAGTACTTC

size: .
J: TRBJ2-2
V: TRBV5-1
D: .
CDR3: CASSGGSNTGELFF
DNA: TGCGCCAGCAGCGGCGGTTCGAACACCGGGGAGCTGTTTTTT

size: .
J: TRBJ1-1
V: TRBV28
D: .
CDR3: CASSPTGITEAFF
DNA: TGTGCCAGCAGTCCCACCGGGATCACTGAAGCTTTCTTT

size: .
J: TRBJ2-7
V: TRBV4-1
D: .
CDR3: CASSQVNGGAGGQYF
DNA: TGCGCCAGCAGCCAAGTAAACGGGGGGGCAGGGGGACAGTACTTC

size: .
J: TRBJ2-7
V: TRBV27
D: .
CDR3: CASVPKQHYEQYF
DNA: TGTGCCAGCGTCCCCAAGCAGCACTACGAGCAGTACTTC

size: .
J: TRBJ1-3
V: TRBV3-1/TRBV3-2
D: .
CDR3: CASSLGDKGNTIYF
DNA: TGTGCCAGCAGCCTAGGTGACAAGGGAAACACCATATATTTT

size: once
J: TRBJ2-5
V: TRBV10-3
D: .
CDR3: CAISESGTRETQYF
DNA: TGTGCCATCAGTGAGTCGGGAACTCGGGAGACCCAGTACTTC

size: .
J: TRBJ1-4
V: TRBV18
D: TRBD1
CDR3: CASSGDRGEEKLFF
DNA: TGTGCCAGCTCAGGGGACAGAGGGGAAGAAAAACTGTTTTTT

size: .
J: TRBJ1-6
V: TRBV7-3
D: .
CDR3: CASALWGYNSPLHF
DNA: TGTGCCAGCGCCCTTTGGGGGTATAATTCACCCCTCCACTTT

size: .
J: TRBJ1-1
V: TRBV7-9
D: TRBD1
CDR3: CASSFQQGANTEAFF
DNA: TGTGCCAGCAGCTTTCAGCAGGGGGCGAATACTGAAGCTTTCTTT

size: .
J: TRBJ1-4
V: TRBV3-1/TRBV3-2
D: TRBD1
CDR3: CASSRRQGLGEKLFF
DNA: TGTGCCAGCAGTCGGAGACAGGGTCTTGGGGAAAAACTGTTTTTT

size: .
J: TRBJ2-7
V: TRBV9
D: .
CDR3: CASSLGGNEQYF
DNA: TGTGCCAGCAGCCTGGGAGGAAATGAGCAGTACTTC

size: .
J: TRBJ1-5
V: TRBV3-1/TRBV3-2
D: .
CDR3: CASSQNMPSNQPQHF
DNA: TGTGCCAGCAGCCAGAACATGCCTAGCAATCAGCCCCAGCATTTT

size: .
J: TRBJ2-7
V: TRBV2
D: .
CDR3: CASSESRTGKLYEQYF
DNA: TGTGCCAGCAGTGAATCCCGGACTGGGAAACTCTACGAGCAGTACTTC

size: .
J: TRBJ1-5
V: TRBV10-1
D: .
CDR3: CASSGESTPLDSNQPQHF
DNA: TGCGCCAGCAGTGGGGAGAGCACCCCCCTAGATAGCAATCAGCCCCAGCATTTT

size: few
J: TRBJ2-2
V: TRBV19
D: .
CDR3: CASSGMRGGELFF
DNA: TGTGCCAGTAGTGGAATGAGAGGCGGGGAGCTGTTTTTT

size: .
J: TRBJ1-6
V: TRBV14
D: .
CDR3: CASSQAGGTFPSPLHF
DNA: TGTGCCAGCAGCCAGGCAGGTGGGACATTCCCTTCACCCCTCCACTTT

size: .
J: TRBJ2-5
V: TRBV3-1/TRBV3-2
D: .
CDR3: CASHTAPQETQYF
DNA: TGTGCCAGCCATACCGCTCCTCAAGAGACCCAGTACTTC

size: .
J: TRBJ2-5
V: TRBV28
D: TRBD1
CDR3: CASRTGQGTQETQYF
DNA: TGTGCCAGCAGAACGGGACAGGGAACTCAAGAGACCCAGTACTTC

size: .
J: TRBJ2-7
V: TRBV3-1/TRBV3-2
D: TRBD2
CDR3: CASSPPGLAGGLYF
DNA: TGTGCCAGCAGCCCCCCCGGACTAGCGGGGGGGCTTTACTTC

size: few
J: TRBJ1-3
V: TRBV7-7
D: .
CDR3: CASSPILDGTIYF
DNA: TGTGCTAGCAGCCCAATTTTGGACGGCACCATATATTTT

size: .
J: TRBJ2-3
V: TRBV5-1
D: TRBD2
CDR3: CASSIGLVHTDTQYF
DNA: TGCGCCAGCAGCATAGGACTAGTCCACACAGATACGCAGTATTTT

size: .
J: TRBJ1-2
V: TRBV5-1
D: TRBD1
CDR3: CASSRDSDYGYTF
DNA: TGCGCCAGCAGCCGGGACAGCGACTATGGCTACACCTTC

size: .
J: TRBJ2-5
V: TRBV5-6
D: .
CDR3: CASSSLETQYF
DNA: TGTGCCAGCAGCTCGCTAGAGACCCAGTACTTC

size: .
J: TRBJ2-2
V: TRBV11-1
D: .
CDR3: CASSLALWGGELFF
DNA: TGTGCCAGCAGCTTAGCGCTTTGGGGCGGGGAGCTGTTTTTT

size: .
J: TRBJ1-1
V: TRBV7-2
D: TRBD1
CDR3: CASSLGVGTGRHGAFF
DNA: TGTGCCAGCAGCTTAGGGGTTGGGACAGGGAGGCATGGGGCTTTCTTT

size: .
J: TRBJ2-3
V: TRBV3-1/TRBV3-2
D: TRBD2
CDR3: CASSQVQGAGTRSDTQYF
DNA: TGTGCCAGCAGCCAAGTTCAAGGGGCCGGGACTAGGTCCGATACGCAGTATTTT

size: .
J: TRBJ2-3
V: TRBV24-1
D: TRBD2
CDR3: CATSDAGLAPDTQYF
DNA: TGTGCCACCAGTGACGCGGGACTAGCACCAGATACGCAGTATTTT

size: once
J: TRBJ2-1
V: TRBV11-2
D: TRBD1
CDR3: CASSPGQNNEQFF
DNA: TGTGCCAGCAGCCCGGGACAGAACAATGAGCAGTTCTTC

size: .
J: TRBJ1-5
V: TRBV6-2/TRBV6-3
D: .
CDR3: CASSYGRKPNQPQHF
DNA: TGTGCCAGCAGTTACGGACGGAAGCCCAATCAGCCCCAGCATTTT

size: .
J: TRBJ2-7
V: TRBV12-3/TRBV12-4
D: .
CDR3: CASTVTQGGEQYF
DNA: TGTGCCAGCACCGTCACGCAGGGCGGCGAGCAGTACTTC

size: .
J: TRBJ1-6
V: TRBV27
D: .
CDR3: CASSSRNSNSPLHF
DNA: TGTGCCAGCAGTTCCCGGAACAGTAATTCACCCCTCCACTTT

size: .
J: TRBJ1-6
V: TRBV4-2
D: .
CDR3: CASSQGGGNSPLHF
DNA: TGTGCCAGCAGCCAAGGAGGGGGGAATTCACCCCTCCACTTT